This TCR beta chain was documented in a study of identical twins. V was cut by 6 bases and J by 7 bases, with 10 bases left in between. Germline assignment: CDR1 DFQATT and CDR2 SNEGSKA (reference sequence). This CDR3 comprises 11 residues. Each CDR3 protein is one row after TCRdb ran MiXCR on the 5' RACE reads. The sample consists of a few hundred thousand distinct CDR3 sequences, 9% to 15% of them appearing once. This sample also belongs to another study, concerning yellow fever vaccine responses in identical twins.

Sequenced input: CD8+ T cells sorted from blood. The chain uses TRBV20-1 and TRBJ2-1; D is uncertain. The TCR was taken from a woman under 30 in good health. CDR3 bases: TGCAGTGCCAATGACCTGAATGAGCAGTTCTTC. It codes for CSANDLNEQFF.